This record looks at one T cell receptor beta chain sequence and its context. The antigen this receptor binds is unknown. The record has no base qualities; no much larger clone is one base away. This entry comes from a study of cytomegalovirus exposure and HLA in healthy donors (dated 2017 in TCRdb). In the study overall: An earlier analysis of roughly 500 of the donors reported more than 250 Gb of sequence data and roughly 100 million unique TCR beta sequences from roughly 200 million T cells. The genetic ancestry cluster associated with self-reported Caucasian donors included over 80% of the roughly 360 genotyped donors. The aim of the study was to test whether cataloging public T cell receptors could identify signatures of past pathogen exposure. Among roughly 370 genotyped donors of the cohort, an average of approximately 250,000 unique TCR beta nucleotide sequences were sequenced per donor, roughly 20% of them non-productive. Genome-wide SNP genotypes for about three fifths of the roughly 700 donors were used in a later genetic analysis, which treated that subset as a discovery cohort. Donor age, sex, ethnicity and CMV serostatus were compiled alongside the repertoire data. Approximately 300 gigabases of sequencing data and around 80 million unique TCR sequences made up an early release that covered 640 HLA-typed donors. HLA typing included class I and class II loci at four-digit resolution. All discovery cohort repertoires had been generated using a single sequencing platform. An earlier analysis of some 500 of the donors used high-throughput TCR beta sequencing to judge whether each TCR beta V gene segment behaved as functional or pseudogenic. Rather than drawing on any new phenotypic data, the later analysis identified candidate immune exposures from TCR beta sequences and the way those sequences occurred across donors. Because of strong linkage in the cohort, five DR-DQ haplotypes were treated as single units for association and clustering. To predict cytomegalovirus infection status, the study combined high-throughput TCR immunosequencing, statistical association of individual TCRs with disease status, and machine learning. In addition to the first cohort of 666 subjects, a separate validation cohort of around 110 different subjects was used. Using immunosequencing, the study profiled T cell repertoires from about 650 subjects and related those repertoires to cytomegalovirus serostatus. Typing coverage differed by locus: A, B, C, DRB1 and DQB1 were typed in about 620-630 donors, DQA1 in roughly 510, DPA1 in some 600, and DPB1 in 472. A later analysis re-analyzed previously published TCR beta repertoires from approximately 700 donors and added high-resolution HLA genotyping to study TCR occurrence patterns.

The cohort comprised 670 or so healthy bone marrow donors. At the time of sampling, all cohort members were nominally healthy, though unrecorded immune exposures were likely present. The donor was CMV seropositive and was included in the group of almost 300 seropositive cohort members. Every donor gave a peripheral blood sample, and the peripheral blood mononuclear cells from that sample were used for TCR beta sequencing. Genomic DNA was extracted from the blood cell samples with the Qiagen DNeasy Blood Extraction Kit. The germline V gene sets CDR1 to MDHEN and CDR2 to SYDVKM. The CDR3 sequence holds 14 residues, the cysteine and phenylalanine included. This entry keeps only the CDR3 DNA: 42 bases, framed from base 1. V is cut by 3 bases and J by 2 bases, and the space between the germline ends is 10 bases. Libraries were made using the immunoSEQ multiplex PCR assay. For the multiplex PCR, a mixture combining 60 forward primers for TCR Vbeta segments and 13 reverse primers for TCR Jbeta segments was used. A multiplex PCR assay on genomic DNA amplified the CDR3 region of rearranged TCR beta genes. Amplified TCR beta libraries were sequenced as 87-base-pair reads on the Illumina HiSeq System. For the original study's pipeline: Across the 700 or so repertoires, a later analysis counted approximately 83 million unique TCR beta chains, around 11 million of which were shared by at least two donors. A nearest-neighbor algorithm error-corrected the raw reads and collapsed the reads into unique sequences, merging closely related sequences to remove PCR and sequencing errors. Alignment of CDR3 sequences to IMGT reference sequences was used to assign V, D and J gene segments. For a sequence to be retained, a match of at least six nucleotides was required to both a V gene segment and a J gene segment. A rearrangement was called productive if the CDR3 had no stop codons and remained in frame with V and J, and every other rearrangement was called non-productive. CDR3 was defined according to IMGT convention as the region running from the second conserved V-encoded cysteine to the conserved J-encoded phenylalanine. The earlier analysis of some 580 of the donors excluded any sequence lacking an unambiguous match to a single V gene segment. In an earlier analysis of approximately 590 of the donors, V segments were called functional above 56.7% productive rearrangements and were called segregating when the between-donor standard deviation exceeded 5%. A statistical classification framework was developed to diagnose cytomegalovirus status using the catalog of TCR beta chain sequences. In a later analysis, TCR nucleotide sequences were compared against IMGT/GENE-DB human TR gene sequences so that V and J genes could be assigned. In a later analysis, CDR3 sequences and most-parsimonious VDJ recombination scenarios were assigned using the TCRdist pipeline. A later analysis defined each TCR beta chain by its CDR3 amino acid sequence plus V-gene family, and excluded reads lacking a unique V-gene family. A later analysis removed 500 to 600 highly shared, low-generation-probability nucleotide sequences to deal with suspected cross-contamination and a sequencing artifact. For each public chain, a later analysis derived a clonal expansion index from normalized ranks of inferred template counts within each repertoire. Generation probabilities in a later analysis came from a VDJ recombination model fitted to out-of-frame rearrangements, and those results were checked against IGoR. Hypergeometric tests were used in a later analysis to score TCR-TCR, TCR-HLA and TCR-CMV co-occurrence, with a repertoire-size bias correction applied to the TCR pairs. To estimate false discovery rates, a later analysis permuted the HLA or CMV assignments 20 times. In a later analysis, co-occurring TCRs were grouped with DBSCAN, and TCRdist sequence similarity was added when clustering was performed within HLA-allele-positive subsets. Repertoires with fewer than 30,000 or more than 120,000 public chains were left out of co-occurrence clustering, as were about five repertoires with anomalous nucleotide sharing. Sourced from immuneACCESS, this table was stored by TCRdb with only in-frame sequences that have V and J called. A share of the clones is absent; for the studies checked, an unresolved V gene accounts for under half, and the remainder has no known explanation. V, J and clone size are those of that table, while D and trimming were read from the DNA. The sample table contains about 120,000 clones; only one count was recorded for around 79% of them. The ten largest clones add up to 3.3% of the sample.

Beyond this particular receptor, the publication reports: The classifier was reported to diagnose cytomegalovirus status with high specificity and sensitivity in both the original and validation cohorts. Some IMGT-functional V segments, including TRBV6-2 and TRBV6-3, could not be distinguished by the 87-base-pair reads and were therefore excluded. Compared with the roughly 700-donor mean, donors in an Asian-associated ancestry cluster had fewer N-insertions in productive TCRs, according to a later genetic analysis. Approximately 18 rarely observed V segments, including chromosome 9 orphons, were excluded from the earlier analysis of 550 to 700 of the donors because counts were too low. In a later analysis, HLA-associated TCR beta chains were found to be more clonally expanded and to have lower generation probabilities than equally common non-associated chains. Roughly uniform sequencing depth across donors was assumed in presence/absence analyses, although this assumption may not hold. Correlated functional status among segregating V segments might reflect linkage disequilibrium, but an unknown experimental factor could not be ruled out. Because HLA typing was missing for some donors at each locus, association tests included only the typed subset. The sequencing pipeline was judged likely to have produced a cluster of highly shared sequence variants as a technical artifact. The study gave a list of 150 to 200 TCR beta chains associated with cytomegalovirus. An earlier analysis of approximately 570 of the donors showed that most TCR beta V segments appeared in productive rearrangements either about 87% or about 30% of the time, which broadly matched IMGT annotations. Several of the top co-occurrence clusters appeared to be linked to parvovirus B19, influenza, CMV and Epstein-Barr virus, according to a later analysis. Strong co-occurrence of HLA alleles, especially DR and DQ, made assigning TCR associations to individual alleles difficult. The authors suggested that the approach could potentially be generalized to other disease states and immunological phenotypes. In this cohort, only TCR beta chains were sequenced, and detectable features were limited by the absence of alpha or paired-chain data. A further reported finding was that TCR beta sequences accurately predicted the HLA-A and HLA-B alleles for most subjects in the first cohort. Specific HLA alleles were associated with 15,000 to 20,000 TCR beta sequences at a false discovery rate of 0.05 in a later analysis. A later genetic analysis associated a missense DCLRE1C variant with V-gene and J-gene trimming of TCR beta chains, and an independent cohort replicated the association. Most TCR sequences were seen in very few donors, while some public TCRs were found in many individuals. According to a later analysis, most CMV-associated TCR beta chains appeared to be HLA-restricted, and the HLA associations seemed to be driven largely by CMV exposure. A few of the identified cytomegalovirus-associated TCR beta chains were confirmed in vitro to be specific for cytomegalovirus antigens. The only immune exposure information available for the cohort was CMV serostatus. According to a later analysis, TCR association rates differed among HLA loci, with DRB1 alleles showing the most associated TCRs and HLA-C alleles showing the fewest.

The TCR sequence derives from a woman under 40 in good health and CMV-seropositive. The rearrangement joined TRBV28 to TRBJ1-1, with TRBD1 as a weak D call on 6 bases. Sequencing input: PBMCs. The DNA sequence is as follows: TGTGCCAGCAGTTTGCCGGGACAAAACACTGAAGCTTTCTTT. It specifies CASSLPGQNTEAFF.